These 18 T cell receptor beta chains came from one sample sequenced in a study of T-cell memory formation after mild COVID-19. In TCRdb, the 5' RACE reads were re-called with MiXCR into one record per CDR3 protein. Counted here are around 340,000 distinct CDR3 sequences, 20% to 25% occurring once; the ten biggest clones make up approximately 12%. What was sequenced was PBMCs or a T cell subset sorted from them (not recorded which). The receptors originated from an adult woman who had mild COVID-19 (a few samples of this study predate the infection). Cell type and time point are not known.

The chain employs TRBV7-2 and TRBJ2-1; 10 bases are shared with TRBD2. Germline V lookup: CDR1 SGHTA, CDR2 FQGNSA. This CDR3 region has 16 residues. V shed 4 bases, J shed 8 bases, and the junction held 11 bases outside the gene matches. In DNA, the CDR3 is TGTGCCAGCAGCTACTCGGGACTAGCGTCTTTCGATGAGCAGTTCTTC. It is translated as CASSYSGLASFDEQFF.

The gene calls are TRBV9 and TRBJ2-1; possible D gene TRBD2, 6 bases. Trimming pared 3 bases from V and 4 bases from J, leaving 8 bases between. Germline V gene data show CDR1 as SGDLS and CDR2 as YYNGEE. This CDR3 has 13 residues. The CDR3 DNA is TGTGCCAGCAGCGCGACTAGATACAATGAGCAGTTCTTC. This encodes CASSATRYNEQFF.

This clonotype was counted at least ten times. The chain carries TRBV4-2 and TRBJ2-7; 8 positions agree with TRBD2. The CDR3 sequence is 15 residues long. V was pared by 1 base and J by 5 bases, with 7 bases of the junction left unmatched. Germline loops: CDR1 LGHNA, CDR2 YNFKEQ. CDR3 sequence: CASSQGAGVWDEQYF. CDR3 nucleotide sequence: TGTGCCAGCAGCCAAGGAGCGGGAGTATGGGACGAGCAGTACTTC.

This clonotype has just a few counts. The rearrangement joins TRBV4-1 to TRBJ1-1; D ambiguous. The CDR3 loop spans 16 amino acids. The ends were cut back, 1 base at V and 8 bases at J, with 20 bases in the middle. Germline CDR1 is MGHRA and CDR2 is YSYEKL. The CDR3 DNA sequence: TGCGCCAGCAGCCAAGCCAAGCTCATGGACCTTCCGGAAGCTTTCTTT. It encodes CASSQAKLMDLPEAFF.

This clonotype has only a few counts. The rearrangement uses TRBV5-1 and TRBJ1-2, with D perhaps matching TRBD1 (5 bases). The germline gives CDR1 SGHRS, CDR2 YFSETQ. The CDR3 is 15 residues long. V dropped 4 bases and J dropped 4 bases, with 17 bases sitting between them. The CDR3 loop reads CASSPEIGGIYGYTF. The CDR3, as DNA: TGCGCCAGCAGCCCGGAAATCGGGGGGATCTATGGCTACACCTTC. The whole variable domain, remainder taken from reference TRBV5-1 and TRBJ1-2, is KAGVTQTPRYLIKTRGQQVTLSCSPISGHRSVSWYQQTPGQGLQFLFEYFSETQRNKGNFPGRFSGRQFSNSRSEMNVSTLELGDSALYLCASSPEIGGIYGYTFGSGTRLTVV.

V and J are TRBV12-3 or TRBV12-4 and TRBJ1-2; D gene ambiguous. The V and J ends lost 7 bases and 7 bases respectively, with 10 bases between them. The CDR3 consists of 11 residues. CDR3 loop: CASTQGLGYTF. CDR3 nucleotide sequence: TGTGCCAGCACCCAAGGGCTTGGCTACACCTTC.

This clonotype was counted ten times or more. The J gene is TRBJ2-7, the V gene TRBV12-3 or TRBV12-4; TRBD1 matches at 8 bases. The CDR3 loop spans 14 amino acids. The ends lost 6 bases at V and 2 bases at J; junction bases unmatched: 6. CDR3 amino acids: CASRFRTGPYEQYF. The CDR3 DNA reads as TGTGCCAGCAGATTCCGGACAGGGCCCTACGAGCAGTACTTC.

The sample holds a few counts of this clonotype. This chain uses TRBV5-1 with TRBJ2-3; perhaps TRBD1 as D (6 bases). Germline V gives CDR1 SGHRS, CDR2 YFSETQ. The CDR3 length is 14 residues. V lost 5 bases, J lost 1 base, and 11 bases lay in between. The CDR3 DNA reads TGCGCCAGCAGTACAGGGCTAGGCACAGATACGCAGTATTTT. Protein sequence: CASSTGLGTDTQYF.

In this sample, this clonotype turned up many times. The gene calls are TRBV4-1 and TRBJ2-7, with 9 nucleotides matching TRBD1. The CDR3 contains 14 residues. Germline loops: CDR1 MGHRA, CDR2 YSYEKL. J gave up 2 bases and V 5 bases, and 4 bases lay outside the gene matches. The DNA of the CDR3 is TGCGCCAGCAGCTCCTGGACAGGGGCCTACGAGCAGTACTTC. This codes for CASSSWTGAYEQYF.

The sample holds a few counts of this clonotype. The V and J genes are TRBV29-1 and TRBJ1-2; TRBD1 is a possible D gene (6 bases). V lost 1 base and J lost 7, with 16 bases in between. The CDR3 covers 14 residues. Germline loops: CDR1 SQVTM, CDR2 ANQGSEA. CDR3: CSVEVGGRLLGYTF. The CDR3 nucleotides are TGCAGCGTTGAAGTTGGGGGGCGCCTCCTTGGCTACACCTTC.

The chain has TRBV18 and TRBJ1-5; no clear D gene. V shed 0 bases and J shed 2 bases, with 14 bases lying between them. The length of the CDR3 is 17 residues. Germline V CDR1 and CDR2: KGHSH, LQKENI. The CDR3, as DNA: TGTGCCAGCTCACCACCGAACCCAGGCCTCGGCAATCAGCCCCAGCATTTT. Translation: CASSPPNPGLGNQPQHF.

Of note for this clonotype: One junction end does not reproduce the germline sequence, and a read error may be involved. The rearrangement links TRBV7-7 to TRBJ2-3; 7 bases line up with TRBD2. The CDR3 length is 13 residues. Germline-derived CDR1 and CDR2 are SSHAT and FNYEAQ (reference sequence). The CDR3 loop reads CASSPLASDTQYF. In nucleotides, the CDR3 is TGTGCTAGCAGCCCACTAGCGTCAGATACGCAGTATTTT.

V gene TRBV5-1 combines with J gene TRBJ2-3; 8 nucleotides match TRBD2. The CDR3 totals 14 residues. Germline loops: CDR1 SGHRS, CDR2 YFSETQ. Germline trimming cut 2 bases from V and 2 bases from J; bases unmatched to any gene: 1. CDR3 in amino acids: CASSFGGDTDTQYF. The CDR3 nucleotides are TGCGCCAGCAGCTTCGGGGGGGACACAGATACGCAGTATTTT.

This clonotype showed up many times. The chain joins TRBV12-3 or TRBV12-4 to TRBJ2-5; 7 positions match TRBD2. The CDR3 extends over 14 amino acids. Losses at the gene ends were 3 bases for V and 1 base for J; bases not matched to a gene: 2. The CDR3 bases are TGTGCCAGCAGTTTGGGGGGGACCCAAGAGACCCAGTACTTC. It yields the protein CASSLGGTQETQYF.

A few counts support this clonotype. V usage is TRBV7-6 and J usage is TRBJ2-7; tentatively, D is TRBD1 (5 bases). The germline V gene has CDR1 SGHVS and CDR2 FNYEAQ. The CDR3 covers 15 residues. The ends were cut back, 1 base at V and 9 bases at J, with 19 bases in the middle. CDR3 nucleotides: TGTGCCAGCAGCTTAGAGGCCTATTCTCCAAGGGGGCAGTACTTC. Translated, it gives CASSLEAYSPRGQYF.

The CDR3 loop is CASRGFTGGWEETQYF. Written as DNA, the CDR3 is TGTGCCAGCAGAGGATTTACAGGGGGCTGGGAGGAGACCCAGTACTTC. The chain links TRBV27 to TRBJ2-5, with TRBD1 identical over 9 bases. The CDR3 has 16 residues. The V gene's germline CDR1 is MNHEY and CDR2 SMNVEV (reference sequence). J was trimmed by 5 bases and V by 6 bases; bases with no gene match: 13.

The chain couples TRBV20-1 to TRBJ2-7, with 9 bases that match TRBD1. This CDR3 comprises 14 residues. Germline V gene data show CDR1 as DFQATT and CDR2 as SNEGSKA (reference sequence). The V and J ends lost 1 base and 3 bases, in that order; junction bases with no gene match: 4. The DNA of the CDR3 is TGCAGTGCTAGAGGGACAGGGGCTGGCTACGAGCAGTACTTC. Its protein product is CSARGTGAGYEQYF.

Only a few counts were recorded for this clonotype. The genes are TRBV6-5 and TRBJ2-5; tentatively, D is TRBD1 (6 bases). The CDR3 contains 15 residues. In germline, CDR1 is MNHEY, CDR2 SVGAGI. Trimming took off 1 base at V and 3 bases at J, with 12 bases between the two ends. DNA for the CDR3: TGTGCCAGCAGTTACTACAGGGAGCGGAAAGAGACCCAGTACTTC. Protein product: CASSYYRERKETQYF.